These 29 T cell receptor beta chains came from one sample sequenced in a study of T cell responses to AZD1222 COVID-19 vaccine. Using immunoSEQ multiplex PCR, the repertoire was profiled, and TCRdb retains in-frame clones only, with some absent. The sample carries over 150,000 clones, over 80% recorded once. Sample: peripheral blood, taken on day 0 of AZD1222 vaccination. These receptors were collected from an adult in good health.

This chain links TRBV4-1 with TRBJ2-2; 10 bases fit TRBD2. This CDR3 has 17 residues. CDR1 and CDR2 (germline): MGHRA, YSYEKL. V shed 4 bases, J shed 7 bases, and the junction held 12 bases outside the gene matches. The CDR3 protein is CASSPGLARRAGGELFF. CDR3 coding DNA: TGCGCCAGCAGCCCGGGACTAGCGAGGAGGGCGGGCGGGGAGCTGTTTTTT.

V usage is TRBV9 and J usage is TRBJ1-4; tentatively, D is TRBD1 (5 bases). The CDR3 extends over 14 amino acids. Trimming stripped 4 bases from V and 8 bases from J, with 15 bases between. Germline V CDR1 and CDR2: SGDLS, YYNGEE. The CDR3, as DNA: TGTGCCAGCAGCCTCCAGGGAGGTCGCGAAAAACTGTTTTTT. As protein: CASSLQGGREKLFF.

J is TRBJ1-1 and V is TRBV18, with D uncertain. Germline lookup yields CDR1 KGHSH and CDR2 LQKENI. The CDR3 has 15 amino acids. V was cut by 2 bases and J by 3 bases, with 13 bases left in between. The CDR3 sequence: CASSPFAPGDTEAFF. The CDR3 nucleotides read TGTGCCAGCTCACCATTTGCTCCGGGAGACACTGAAGCTTTCTTT.

A single count supports this clone. DNA of the CDR3: TGCGCCAGCAGCCAAGACTCAACCGGGAGATACGAGCAGTACGTC. It yields the protein CASSQDSTGRYEQYV. The chain links TRBV4-3 to TRBJ2-7; D may be TRBD2 (6 bases). The CDR3 is made up of 15 amino acids. Germline V lookup: CDR1 LGHNA, CDR2 YSLEER. V lost 0 bases to trimming and J lost 4 bases, with 13 bases between them.

The V call is TRBV29-1, the J call TRBJ1-2; D is perhaps TRBD1 (5 bases). Germline V CDR1 and CDR2: SQVTM, ANQGSEA. The CDR3 has 13 residues. Trimming took off 3 bases at V and 0 bases at J, with 8 bases between the two ends. CDR3 region: CSVEEGTNYGYTF. The CDR3 nucleotides are TGCAGCGTTGAGGAGGGGACTAACTATGGCTACACCTTC.

The genes are TRBV6-1 and TRBJ2-1, with 9 bases aligning to TRBD2. J was trimmed by 14 bases and V by 0 bases; bases with no gene match: 14. The CDR3 length is 16 residues. CDR1 MNHNS and CDR2 SASEGT come from the germline V gene. The CDR3 nucleotides read TGTGCCAGCAGTGAAGCCGTGCGGGAGGGCTTTGAGAGTAAGTTCTTC. As protein: CASSEAVREGFESKFF.

This chain uses TRBV7-2 with TRBJ1-5, with TRBD1 matching 7 bases. The CDR3 length is 14 residues. Germline-derived CDR1 and CDR2 are SGHTA and FQGNSA. The V gene end was trimmed by 3 bases and the J gene end by 9 bases; junction bases not matched to a gene: 8. For the CDR3, the DNA is TGTGCCAGCAGCTTGTACAGGGGTTCGGGGCCCCAGCATTTT. The encoded protein is CASSLYRGSGPQHF.

The genes are TRBV18 and TRBJ1-2, with 8 bases fitting TRBD1. CDR3 size: 13 residues. The V gene end was trimmed by 6 bases and the J gene end by 6 bases; junction bases not matched to a gene: 6. Germline lookup yields CDR1 KGHSH and CDR2 LQKENI. The CDR3 region has the DNA TGTGCCAGCTCCGACAGGGGCGGGAATGGCTACACCTTC. Translated, it gives CASSDRGGNGYTF.

V usage is TRBV28 and J usage is TRBJ1-1; D ambiguous. Germline V gene sequence: CDR1 MDHEN, CDR2 SYDVKM. V was pared by 6 bases and J by 4 bases, with 15 bases between. The CDR3 is 14 amino acids. The CDR3 coding sequence is TGTGCCAGCAGACCCCCTGTTTCGAGCACTGAAGCTTTCTTT. It encodes CASRPPVSSTEAFF. Drawing the rest from reference TRBV28 and TRBJ1-1, the complete variable domain is DVKVTQSSRYLVKRTGEKVFLECVQDMDHENMFWYRQDPGLGLRLIYFSYDVKMKEKGDIPEGYSVSREKKERFSLILESASTNQTSMYLCASRPPVSSTEAFFGQGTRLTVV.

The chain employs TRBV19 and TRBJ2-1, with a tentative D call TRBD2 (6 bases). V was shortened by 6 bases and J by 7 bases, with 13 bases between the two germline ends. Germline lookup yields CDR1 LNHDA and CDR2 SQIVND (reference sequence). The CDR3 has 13 residues. Here the CDR3 reads CASRAGPRNEQFF. The DNA of the CDR3 is TGTGCCAGTAGGGCGGGGCCACGAAATGAGCAGTTCTTC.

The chain joins TRBV12-3 or TRBV12-4 to TRBJ2-2; D gene ambiguous. This CDR3 spans 12 amino acids. Trimming cost V 3 bases and J 4 bases, with 3 bases left between them. CDR3 region: CASSFVTGELFF. The CDR3 DNA reads as TGTGCCAGCAGTTTTGTCACCGGGGAGCTGTTTTTT.

This clone was detected once. In nucleotides, the CDR3 is TGTGCCAGCAGCTTAGCGGGTGCCTTACAGGGTGAGCAGTTCTTC. Encoded protein: CASSLAGALQGEQFF. The J gene is TRBJ2-1, the V gene TRBV7-9; a weak D match, TRBD1 (6 bases). Germline V gene sequence: CDR1 SEHNR, CDR2 FQNEAQ (reference sequence). V shed 0 bases and J shed 9 bases, with 15 bases lying between them. The CDR3 runs to 15 residues.

The rearrangement uses TRBV7-2 and TRBJ1-2; a weak D match, TRBD1 (5 bases). CDR1 and CDR2 from the germline V gene are SGHTA and FQGNSA. The CDR3 loop spans 14 amino acids. Trimming removed 4 bases at V and 0 bases at J, with 9 bases between. DNA of the CDR3: TGTGCCAGCAGCTACCAGGGAGCTAACTATGGCTACACCTTC. Translating it yields CASSYQGANYGYTF.

The chain recombines TRBV19 with TRBJ2-4; D is possibly TRBD1 or TRBD2 (6 bases each). CDR3 length: 13 amino acids. Germline loops: CDR1 LNHDA, CDR2 SQIVND (reference sequence). V lost 6 bases, J lost 1 base, and 7 bases lay in between. CDR3 region: CASRGGAKNIQYF. The CDR3 DNA sequence: TGTGCCAGTAGAGGGGGGGCCAAAAACATTCAGTACTTC.

This clone has just a few counts. The V gene is TRBV24-1, the J gene TRBJ2-1, with D tentatively TRBD2 (6 bases). With 0 bases removed from V and 7 bases from J, the gap between germline ends came to 12 bases. CDR3 size: 15 residues. Germline CDR1 reads KGHDR; CDR2 reads SFDVKD. CDR3 DNA: TGTGCCACCAGTGATTTGATGGCAAGCGGGAATGAGCAGTTCTTC. Protein: CATSDLMASGNEQFF.

Only a few counts were recorded for this clone. The rearrangement uses TRBV10-1 and TRBJ1-1, with D uncertain. CDR1 is WNHNN, CDR2 SYGVQD, per germline (reference sequence). Trimming stripped 6 bases from V and 10 bases from J, with 18 bases between. The CDR3 has 13 residues. CDR3 sequence (DNA): TGCGCCAGCAGAGTACAAGGCCCGGGTGGAGCTTTCTTT. Translating it yields CASRVQGPGGAFF.

V usage is TRBV5-1 and J usage is TRBJ2-5; 9 bases agree with TRBD1. Per the germline V gene, CDR1 is SGHRS and CDR2 is YFSETQ. This CDR3 has 16 amino acids. The junction had 12 bases not matched to a gene; V was cut back by 4 bases and J by 5 bases. CDR3 nucleotides: TGCGCCAGCAGCGTCGGCGGTGGGACAGGGCGGGAGACCCAGTACTTC. This translates into CASSVGGGTGRETQYF.

The chain couples TRBV3-1 (or the pseudogene TRBV3-2) to TRBJ1-5, with D possibly being TRBD1 (5 bases). V was trimmed by 4 bases and J by 2 bases, leaving 9 bases between them. The CDR3 runs 14 residues. The germline CDR1 and CDR2 sequences are LGHDT and YNNKEL (reference sequence). CDR3 coding DNA: TGTGCCAGCAGCCGAGGGACGGGCAATCAGCCCCAGCATTTT. It translates to CASSRGTGNQPQHF.

V usage is TRBV3-1 (or the pseudogene TRBV3-2) and J usage is TRBJ1-2; possible D gene TRBD1, 5 bases. CDR1 LGHDT and CDR2 YNNKEL come from the germline V gene (reference sequence). The V gene lost 2 bases and the J gene lost 13 bases, with 23 bases spanning the gap. The CDR3 consists of 15 residues. CDR3 bases: TGTGCCAGCAGCCAACAGACGCTAACGGGACCCCGGGTCACCTTC. Protein product: CASSQQTLTGPRVTF.

The V call is TRBV10-1, the J call TRBJ2-1, with 12 bases identical to TRBD2. Per germline, CDR1 WNHNN and CDR2 SYGVQD (reference sequence). The CDR3 extends over 15 amino acids. V was clipped by 2 bases and J by 7 bases; unmatched bases: 3. The chain's CDR3 is CASSETSGRINEQFF. CDR3 DNA sequence: TGCGCCAGCAGTGAGACTAGCGGGAGGATTAATGAGCAGTTCTTC.

The V gene is TRBV5-1, the J gene TRBJ2-2; 7 bases are a match to TRBD2. CDR3 length: 18 amino acids. With V trimmed by 1 base and J by 3 bases, 12 bases remained unmatched. Germline CDR1 reads SGHRS; CDR2 reads YFSETQ. DNA for the CDR3: TGCGCCAGCAGCTTGAGCGGGGTAAAGCGCTCTGACACCGGGGAGCTGTTTTTT. Translation gives CASSLSGVKRSDTGELFF.

This chain connects TRBV10-3 to TRBJ1-1; possible D gene TRBD1, 6 bases. Germline lookup yields CDR1 ENHRY and CDR2 SYGVKD. The ends were cut back, 7 bases at V and 5 bases at J, with 23 bases in the middle. The length of the CDR3 is 16 residues. The CDR3 DNA reads TGTGCCATCACAACACTCAGGAGGGGGGGAATAACTGAAGCTTTCTTT. It translates to CAITTLRRGGITEAFF.

The CDR3 nucleotides are TGCGCCAGCAGCACCAGAGCGGGACAGAACACTGAAGCTTTCTTT. Protein product: CASSTRAGQNTEAFF. This rearrangement joins TRBV4-1 to TRBJ1-1; D may be TRBD1 (6 bases). V lost 5 bases, J lost 1 base, and 14 bases lay in between. Per germline, CDR1 MGHRA and CDR2 YSYEKL. The CDR3 is 15 residues long.

The rearrangement links TRBV28 to TRBJ1-2, with 8 bases matching TRBD1. Germline V gene data show CDR1 as MDHEN and CDR2 as SYDVKM. The ends lost 7 bases at V and 3 bases at J; junction bases unmatched: 13. The CDR3 spans 16 residues. The CDR3 nucleotides read TGTGCCAGCAATTCCCCCGGGACAGGACTTCACTATGGCTACACCTTC. Amino acid sequence: CASNSPGTGLHYGYTF.

The chain joins TRBV19 to TRBJ1-2, with 8 bases that match TRBD1. The junction had 8 bases not matched to a gene; V was cut back by 8 bases and J by 3 bases. The CDR3 loop spans 14 amino acids. Germline CDR1 reads LNHDA; CDR2 reads SQIVND (reference sequence). CDR3 amino acids: CASSLQGADYGYTF. The DNA of the CDR3 is TGTGCCAGTTCGTTGCAGGGGGCGGACTATGGCTACACCTTC.

This rearrangement joins TRBV5-6 to TRBJ1-4; possibly TRBD1 for D (5 bases). Germline CDR1 SGHDT, CDR2 YYEEEE. The CDR3 is 14 residues long. V was shortened by 4 bases and J by 10 bases, with 17 bases between the two germline ends. The CDR3 spells CASSEQVKVGKLFF. CDR3 DNA sequence: TGTGCCAGCAGCGAACAGGTCAAGGTGGGAAAACTGTTTTTT. The complete variable domain, with remaining parts taken from reference TRBV5-6 and TRBJ1-4, reads DAGVTQSPTHLIKTRGQQVTLRCSPKSGHDTVSWYQQALGQGPQFIFQYYEEEERQRGNFPDRFSGHQFPNYSSELNVNALLLGDSALYLCASSEQVKVGKLFFGSGTQLSVL.

The V and J genes are TRBV2 and TRBJ1-5, with D possibly matching TRBD1 (6 bases). CDR3 length: 14 amino acids. Germline values: CDR1 SNHLY, CDR2 FYNNEI. The V end was cut by 6 bases, the J end by 7 bases, with 16 bases between. The CDR3 region is CASSPGGLEQPQHF. CDR3 coding DNA: TGTGCCAGCAGCCCCGGGGGCCTAGAACAGCCCCAGCATTTT.

The chain links TRBV27 to TRBJ1-1; TRBD1 matches 9 bases. CDR3 length equals 14 residues. After removal of 3 bases from V and 3 bases from J, the junction contained 2 bases not matched to a gene. In germline, CDR1 is MNHEY, CDR2 SMNVEV (reference sequence). The DNA of the CDR3 is TGTGCCAGCAGTTTGACAGGGGGTGACACTGAAGCTTTCTTT. Protein product: CASSLTGGDTEAFF.

The V gene is TRBV7-9, the J gene TRBJ2-3, with D possibly TRBD2 on 6 matching bases. The germline CDR1 and CDR2 sequences are SEHNR and FQNEAQ (reference sequence). This CDR3 contains 17 residues. Trimming stripped 6 bases from V and 0 bases from J, with 19 bases between. The CDR3 DNA follows: TGTGCCAGCAGGAGGGGTCCCAAGGGGACTAGCACAGATACGCAGTATTTT. This codes for CASRRGPKGTSTDTQYF.